What follows are 14 T cell receptor beta chains derived from one specimen sequenced in a study of blood T cell repertoires in COVID-19. The table came from immunoSEQ multiplex PCR; TCRdb's copy has only in-frame clones and leaves some out. The table shows roughly 250,000 clones, with around 90% occurring only once. Sequenced input: PBMCs or T cells enriched from blood (not recorded which). The receptors come from a woman younger than 45 with acute COVID-19.

The chain is built from TRBV24-1 and TRBJ1-5; D remains ambiguous. Germline V gene lookup returns CDR1 KGHDR and CDR2 SFDVKD. The germline V and J ends were trimmed by 0 bases and 4 bases, with 6 bases remaining between them. This CDR3 has 14 amino acids. CDR3 coding DNA: TGTGCCACCAGTGATTTGGGAGAGAATCAGCCCCAGCATTTT. It codes for CATSDLGENQPQHF.

The chain carries TRBV20-1 and TRBJ2-5, with a weak D call TRBD2 (5 bases). Germline lookup yields CDR1 DFQATT and CDR2 SNEGSKA (reference sequence). V lost 0 bases and J lost 11, with 10 bases in between. The CDR3 is 11 residues long. The CDR3 region is CSARDGSEQYF. The CDR3, as DNA: TGCAGTGCTAGAGATGGGAGTGAGCAGTACTTC.

This rearrangement joins TRBV2 to TRBJ1-1; perhaps TRBD1 as D (6 bases). Trimming shortened V by 9 bases and J by 5 bases, and 7 bases separated the two germline ends. CDR1 and CDR2 (germline): SNHLY, FYNNEI. The CDR3 extends over 10 amino acids. DNA for the CDR3: TGTGCCAGTAGGGGGACTGAAGCTTTCTTT. It encodes CASRGTEAFF.

This clone came up once. V gene TRBV2 combines with J gene TRBJ1-1; D remains ambiguous. The CDR3 runs to 13 residues. Trimming left V 3 bases short and J 1 base short, with 6 bases between. The germline V gene has CDR1 SNHLY and CDR2 FYNNEI. The CDR3 loop reads CASSDNGNTEAFF. CDR3 in DNA: TGTGCCAGCAGTGATAACGGGAACACTGAAGCTTTCTTT.

This clone was recorded once. The rearrangement uses TRBV28 and TRBJ1-2; possible D gene TRBD1, 5 bases. The CDR3 contains 15 residues. Germline loops: CDR1 MDHEN, CDR2 SYDVKM. V lost 7 bases and J lost 3, with 18 bases in between. CDR3 nucleotide sequence: TGTGCCAGCACCGGAACGGGACTCGTCGACTATGGCTACACCTTC. Translated: CASTGTGLVDYGYTF.

The J gene is TRBJ1-1, the V gene TRBV30; 8 bases agree with TRBD1. This CDR3 has 15 residues. Trimming cost V 1 base and J 1 base; bases outside gene matches: 5. CDR1 GTSNPN and CDR2 SVGIG come from the germline V gene (reference sequence). The CDR3 coding sequence is TGTGCCTGGAGTGGAAAGGACAGGGCGAACACTGAAGCTTTCTTT. Its protein product is CAWSGKDRANTEAFF.

This clone was seen only a few times. This rearrangement joins TRBV27 to TRBJ2-7, with 10 bases that match TRBD2. V lost 4 bases and J lost 5; bases outside the gene matches: 5. CDR1 and CDR2 from the germline V gene are MNHEY and SMNVEV (reference sequence). The CDR3 has 14 residues. The CDR3 reads CASSSLAGINEQYF. The DNA for the CDR3 is TGTGCCAGCAGTTCACTAGCGGGAATCAACGAGCAGTACTTC.

CDR3 residues: CASSYGQIANYGYTF. In nucleotides, the CDR3 is TGTGCCAGCAGTTACGGACAGATAGCTAACTATGGCTACACCTTC. This rearrangement joins TRBV6-6 to TRBJ1-2; perhaps TRBD1 as D (6 bases). Germline-derived CDR1 and CDR2 are MNHNY and SVGAGI (reference sequence). Trimming removed 2 bases from V and 0 bases from J, with 10 bases in between. CDR3 length: 15 residues.

This CDR3 is CASGAGSPGANVLTF. The CDR3 nucleotides are TGTGCCAGCGGAGCGGGAAGTCCTGGGGCCAACGTCCTGACTTTC. This sequence joins TRBV2 and TRBJ2-6, with 7 bases aligning to TRBD2. This CDR3 comprises 15 residues. Losses at the gene ends were 8 bases for V and 2 bases for J; bases not matched to a gene: 6. The germline V gene has CDR1 SNHLY and CDR2 FYNNEI. The full variable domain, completed using reference TRBV2 and TRBJ2-6, is EPEVTQTPSHQVTQMGQEVILRCVPISNHLYFYWYRQILGQKVEFLVSFYNNEISEKSEIFDDQFSVERPDGSNFTLKIRSTKLEDSAMYFCASGAGSPGANVLTFGAGSRLTVL.

In this sample, this clone turned up a few times. The J gene is TRBJ1-2, the V gene TRBV19; D may be TRBD1 (5 bases). With 3 bases removed from V and 5 bases from J, the gap between germline ends came to 16 bases. The CDR3 is 15 amino acids. Germline V gene lookup returns CDR1 LNHDA and CDR2 SQIVND (reference sequence). The CDR3 region has the DNA TGTGCCAGTAGTATGGATCCAGGGTTAGGGTATGGCTACACCTTC. This translates into CASSMDPGLGYGYTF.

This clone has only a few counts. J is TRBJ1-4 and V is TRBV7-2; D might be TRBD1 (6 bases). The CDR3 covers 14 residues. Germline V gene sequence: CDR1 SGHTA, CDR2 FQGNSA. Trimming cost V 5 bases and J 4 bases, with 11 bases left between them. The CDR3 sequence is CASSLRGFNEKLFF. CDR3 bases: TGTGCCAGCAGCCTCAGGGGCTTTAATGAAAAACTGTTTTTT. The entire variable domain, with the rest obtained from reference TRBV7-2 and TRBJ1-4, is as follows: GAGVSQSPSNKVTEKGKDVELRCDPISGHTALYWYRQSLGQGLEFLIYFQGNSAPDKSGLPSDRFSAERTGGSVSTLTIQRTQQEDSAVYLCASSLRGFNEKLFFGSGTQLSVL.

V gene TRBV3-1 (or the pseudogene TRBV3-2) combines with J gene TRBJ2-5, with D unresolved. Trimming shortened V by 6 bases and J by 3 bases, and 14 bases separated the two germline ends. This CDR3 region has 14 residues. Germline values: CDR1 LGHDT, CDR2 YNNKEL (reference sequence). The DNA for the CDR3 is TGTGCCAGCAGTCCAATTCGGGTGGAAGAGACCCAGTACTTC. Translation: CASSPIRVEETQYF.

V and J are TRBV25-1 and TRBJ2-1, with D perhaps matching TRBD2 (6 bases). The CDR3 is 16 residues long. Deletions cut 3 bases from V and 7 bases from J, with 19 bases between. Germline CDR1 MGHDK, CDR2 SYGVNS. Here the CDR3 DNA reads TGTGCCAGCAGTGAGTCACTAGCACCCAAGGGGAATGAGCAGTTCTTC. Translated: CASSESLAPKGNEQFF.

This clone came up once. The DNA of the CDR3 is TGCGCCAGCAGCTCCCGGGACAGGGATGGCTACACCTTC. This codes for CASSSRDRDGYTF. The genes are TRBV5-1 and TRBJ1-2; 9 bases align to TRBD1. The CDR3 sequence is 13 residues long. CDR1 SGHRS and CDR2 YFSETQ come from the germline V gene. Germline trimming cut 3 bases from V and 6 bases from J; bases unmatched to any gene: 3.